The rows below give T cell receptor beta chains drawn from one sample of a study of beta chain features in type 1 diabetes. This table comes from immunoSEQ multiplex PCR, and its TCRdb copy is limited to in-frame clones, with some not included. The sample shows roughly 280,000 clones, approximately 24% of them seen only once. The source material was naive CD4+ T cells from blood. These receptors were collected from a young woman with type 1 diabetes. CDR3s leave out the opening cysteine and the closing phenylalanine or tryptophan.

TRBV4-2	TRBJ2-1	ASSQGDSISSYNEQF
TRBV7-2	TRBJ1-1	ASTPYTEAF
TRBV7-6	TRBJ2-7	ASSLSPGQGDEQY
TRBV2	TRBJ2-1	ASSARGYNEQF
TRBV18	TRBJ2-1	ASSPSGPAGGPREQF
TRBV19	TRBJ1-1	ASSPTPGTGPNTEAF
TRBV7-9	TRBJ2-1	ASSLEVLAVQF
TRBV6-5	TRBJ1-1	ASKTGYGNTEAF
TRBV18	TRBJ2-5	ASSPSGTGGETQY
TRBV18	TRBJ2-1	ASSPPGLAGGTYNEQF
TRBV29-1	TRBJ2-7	SVTGTSYEQY
TRBV11-2	TRBJ2-1	ASSLTGLAGVSSYNEQF
TRBV11-2	TRBJ2-1	ASSSGQAPLSYNEQF
TRBV28	TRBJ2-5	ASKAGGPSETQY
TRBV7-3	TRBJ2-7	ASSSGTTYEQY
TRBV10-3	TRBJ2-6	AISSISGANVLT
TRBV2	TRBJ2-1	ASGGGYYNEQF
TRBV14	TRBJ2-3	ASSQDQLTQY
TRBV19	TRBJ2-1	AAGLAGGFEQF
TRBV4-1	TRBJ2-7	ASSQVLGQGQQY
TRBV5-6	TRBJ1-1	ASSLFQPGEAF
TRBV7-9	TRBJ2-7	ASSLETGREQY
TRBV7-3	TRBJ2-2	ASSSGQHTGELF
TRBV5-1	TRBJ2-6	ASAPGAGANVLT
TRBV7-2	TRBJ2-2	ASSYTGNTGELF
TRBV7-2	TRBJ1-2	ASSPRAGQGYT
TRBV4-1	TRBJ1-2	ASSQELSWGLVGYT
TRBV19	TRBJ2-1	ASTRTGYSYNEQF
TRBV7-6	TRBJ2-1	ASSPMSSVADLIEQF
TRBV28	TRBJ2-7	ASSQQGYEQY
TRBV7-3	TRBJ2-7	ASSLMEGYEQY
TRBV7-3	TRBJ2-2	ASSLATNTGELF
TRBV5-1	TRBJ2-1	ASSLDSIGEQF
TRBV4-1	TRBJ1-4	ASSMGQPTNEKLF
TRBV30	TRBJ2-3	AWSVGSGLAVDTQY
TRBV9	TRBJ1-2	ASSPPTGEGYT
TRBV30	TRBJ2-5	AFRLAGVVETQY
TRBV11-1	TRBJ2-4	ASSSDSGRYIQY
TRBV30	TRBJ2-3	AWSVKGAEFSTDTQY
TRBV30	TRBJ2-2	AWRRTGGYTGELF
TRBV10-3	TRBJ2-7	AISAVGRTSGSYEQY
TRBV4-1	TRBJ2-7	ASSPREEYEQY
TRBV5-6	TRBJ2-1	ASSFGLAVTHTHNEQF
TRBV11-3	TRBJ2-7	ASSLVGTGGFEQY
TRBV27	TRBJ2-7	ASSLSGPIYEQY
TRBV11-3	TRBJ1-2	ASSLAHGGVGHGYT
TRBV27	TRBJ2-1	ASSSRGTGVQF
TRBV9	TRBJ1-2	ASSSRAIGYGYT
TRBV11-3	TRBJ2-5	ASSPEAGSETQY
TRBV18	TRBJ2-6	ASSEATGANVLT